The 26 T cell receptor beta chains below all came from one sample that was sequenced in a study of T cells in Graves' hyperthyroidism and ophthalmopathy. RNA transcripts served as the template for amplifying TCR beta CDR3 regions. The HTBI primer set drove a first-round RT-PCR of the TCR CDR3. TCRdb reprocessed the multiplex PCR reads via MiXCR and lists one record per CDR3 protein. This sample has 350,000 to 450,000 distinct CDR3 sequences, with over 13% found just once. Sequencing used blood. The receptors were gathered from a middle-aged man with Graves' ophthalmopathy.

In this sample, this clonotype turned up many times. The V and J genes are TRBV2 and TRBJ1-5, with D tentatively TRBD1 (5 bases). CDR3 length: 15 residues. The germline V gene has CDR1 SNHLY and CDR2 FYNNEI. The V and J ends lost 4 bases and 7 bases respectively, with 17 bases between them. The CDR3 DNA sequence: TGTGCCAGCAGTGTCCGGGACCCCAGAGGGCAGCCCCAGCATTTT. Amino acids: CASSVRDPRGQPQHF.

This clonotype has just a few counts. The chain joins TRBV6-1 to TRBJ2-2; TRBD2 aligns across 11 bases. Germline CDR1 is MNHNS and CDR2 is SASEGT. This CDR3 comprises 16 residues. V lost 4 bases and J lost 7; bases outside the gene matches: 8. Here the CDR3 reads CASSALAGVAYGELFF. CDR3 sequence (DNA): TGTGCCAGCAGTGCACTAGCGGGAGTAGCTTACGGGGAGCTGTTTTTT.

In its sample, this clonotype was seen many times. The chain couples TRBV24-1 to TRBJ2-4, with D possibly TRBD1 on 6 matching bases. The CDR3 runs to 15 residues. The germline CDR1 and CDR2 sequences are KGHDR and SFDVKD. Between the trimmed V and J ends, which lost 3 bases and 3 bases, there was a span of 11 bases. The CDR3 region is CATSDQQGGKNIQYF. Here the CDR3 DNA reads TGTGCCACCAGTGATCAACAGGGCGGCAAAAACATTCAGTACTTC.

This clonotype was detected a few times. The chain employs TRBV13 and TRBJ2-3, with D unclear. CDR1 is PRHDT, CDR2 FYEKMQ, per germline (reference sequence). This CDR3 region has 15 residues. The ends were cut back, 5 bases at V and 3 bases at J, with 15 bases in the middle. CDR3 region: CASSMGIGETDTQYF. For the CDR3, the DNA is TGTGCCAGCAGCATGGGGATAGGAGAGACAGATACGCAGTATTTT.

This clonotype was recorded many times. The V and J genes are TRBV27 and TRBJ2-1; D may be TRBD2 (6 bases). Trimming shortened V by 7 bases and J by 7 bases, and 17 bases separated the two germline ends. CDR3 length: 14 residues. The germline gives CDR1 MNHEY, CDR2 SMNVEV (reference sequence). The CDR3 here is CASIMSSAQNEQFF. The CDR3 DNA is TGTGCCAGCATAATGTCTAGCGCTCAGAATGAGCAGTTCTTC.

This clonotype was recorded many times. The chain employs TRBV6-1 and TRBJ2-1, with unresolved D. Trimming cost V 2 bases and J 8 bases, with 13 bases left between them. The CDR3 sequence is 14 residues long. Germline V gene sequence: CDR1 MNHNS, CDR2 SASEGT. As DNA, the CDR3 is TGTGCCAGCAGTGAACACAGACCTGGGGATGAGCAGTTCTTC. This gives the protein CASSEHRPGDEQFF.

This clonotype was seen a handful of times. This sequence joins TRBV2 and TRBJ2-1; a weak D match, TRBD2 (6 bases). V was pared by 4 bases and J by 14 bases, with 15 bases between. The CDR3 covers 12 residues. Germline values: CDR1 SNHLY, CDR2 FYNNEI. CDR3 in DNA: TGTGCCAGCAGTGTTGTGGGACTTTCCGAGTTCTTC. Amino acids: CASSVVGLSEFF. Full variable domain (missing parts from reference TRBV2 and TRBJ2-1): EPEVTQTPSHQVTQMGQEVILRCVPISNHLYFYWYRQILGQKVEFLVSFYNNEISEKSEIFDDQFSVERPDGSNFTLKIRSTKLEDSAMYFCASSVVGLSEFFGPGTRLTVL.

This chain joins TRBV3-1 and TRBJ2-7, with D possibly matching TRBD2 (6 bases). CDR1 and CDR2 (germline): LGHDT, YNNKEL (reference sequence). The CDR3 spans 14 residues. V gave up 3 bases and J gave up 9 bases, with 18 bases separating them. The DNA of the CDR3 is TGTGCCAGCAGCCAGGGACCCGACGGGAGAGTGCAGTACTTC. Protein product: CASSQGPDGRVQYF.

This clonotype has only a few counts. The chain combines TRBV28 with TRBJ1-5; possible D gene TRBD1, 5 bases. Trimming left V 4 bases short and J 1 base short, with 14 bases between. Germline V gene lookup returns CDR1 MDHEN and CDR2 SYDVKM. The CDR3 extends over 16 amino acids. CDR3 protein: CASSWGGGLSNQPQHF. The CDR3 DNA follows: TGTGCCAGCAGTTGGGGGGGGGGACTAAGCAATCAGCCCCAGCATTTT.

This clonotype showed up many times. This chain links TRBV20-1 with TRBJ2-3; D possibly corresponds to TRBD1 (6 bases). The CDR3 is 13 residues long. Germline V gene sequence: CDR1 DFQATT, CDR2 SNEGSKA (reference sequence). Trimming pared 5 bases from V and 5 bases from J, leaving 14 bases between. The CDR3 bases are TGCAGTGCTGCCCCAGGGGAAGTAGATACGCAGTATTTT. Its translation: CSAAPGEVDTQYF.

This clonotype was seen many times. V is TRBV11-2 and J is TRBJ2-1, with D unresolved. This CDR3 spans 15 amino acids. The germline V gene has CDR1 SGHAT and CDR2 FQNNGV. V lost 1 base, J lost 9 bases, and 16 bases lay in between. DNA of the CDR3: TGTGCCAGCAGCTTAGTTGTAGGCCTTGGCGGTGAGCAGTTCTTC. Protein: CASSLVVGLGGEQFF. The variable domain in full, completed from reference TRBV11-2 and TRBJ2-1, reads EAGVAQSPRYKIIEKRQSVAFWCNPISGHATLYWYQQILGQGPKLLIQFQNNGVVDDSQLPKDRFSAERLKGVDSTLKIQPAKLEDSAVYLCASSLVVGLGGEQFFGPGTRLTVL.

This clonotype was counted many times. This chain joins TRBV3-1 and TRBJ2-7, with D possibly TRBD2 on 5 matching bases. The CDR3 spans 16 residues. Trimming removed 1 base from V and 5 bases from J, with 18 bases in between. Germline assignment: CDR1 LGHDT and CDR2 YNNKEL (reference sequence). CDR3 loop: CASSQVLSRTFNEQYF. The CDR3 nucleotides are TGTGCCAGCAGCCAAGTGCTGTCTCGGACTTTTAACGAGCAGTACTTC.

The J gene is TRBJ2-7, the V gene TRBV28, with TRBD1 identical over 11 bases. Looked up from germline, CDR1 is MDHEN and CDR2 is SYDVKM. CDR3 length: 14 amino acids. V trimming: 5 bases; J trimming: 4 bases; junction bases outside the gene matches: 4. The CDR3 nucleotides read TGTGCCAGCAGTGGGGGACAGGGGGTATACGAGCAGTACTTC. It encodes CASSGGQGVYEQYF.

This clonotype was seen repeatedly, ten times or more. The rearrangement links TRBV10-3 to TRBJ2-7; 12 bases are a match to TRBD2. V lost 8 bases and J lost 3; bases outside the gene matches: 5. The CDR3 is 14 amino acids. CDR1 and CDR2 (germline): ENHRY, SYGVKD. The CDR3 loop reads CAILSTSGSYEQYF. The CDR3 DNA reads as TGTGCCATCCTATCGACTAGCGGGAGCTACGAGCAGTACTTC.

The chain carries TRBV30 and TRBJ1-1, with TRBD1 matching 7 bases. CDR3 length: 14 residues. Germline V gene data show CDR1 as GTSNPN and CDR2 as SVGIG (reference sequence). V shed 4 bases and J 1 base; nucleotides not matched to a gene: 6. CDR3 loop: CAWNFGTANTEAFF. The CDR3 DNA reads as TGTGCCTGGAATTTCGGGACAGCGAACACTGAAGCTTTCTTT.

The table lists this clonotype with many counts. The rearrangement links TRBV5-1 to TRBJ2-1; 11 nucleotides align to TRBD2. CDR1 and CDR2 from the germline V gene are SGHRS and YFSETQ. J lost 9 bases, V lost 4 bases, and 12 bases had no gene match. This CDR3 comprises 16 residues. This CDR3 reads CASSGDGSGRAREQFF. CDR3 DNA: TGCGCCAGCAGCGGGGACGGTAGCGGGAGGGCCCGTGAGCAGTTCTTC. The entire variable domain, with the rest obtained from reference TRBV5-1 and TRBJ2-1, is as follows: KAGVTQTPRYLIKTRGQQVTLSCSPISGHRSVSWYQQTPGQGLQFLFEYFSETQRNKGNFPGRFSGRQFSNSRSEMNVSTLELGDSALYLCASSGDGSGRAREQFFGPGTRLTVL.

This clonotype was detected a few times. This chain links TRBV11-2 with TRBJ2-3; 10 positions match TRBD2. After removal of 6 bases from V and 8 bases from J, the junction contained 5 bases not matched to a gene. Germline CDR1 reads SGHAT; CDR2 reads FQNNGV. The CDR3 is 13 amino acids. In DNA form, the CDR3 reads TGTGCCAGCAGGGGAGCGGGAGGGCCTACGCAGTATTTT. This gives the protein CASRGAGGPTQYF.

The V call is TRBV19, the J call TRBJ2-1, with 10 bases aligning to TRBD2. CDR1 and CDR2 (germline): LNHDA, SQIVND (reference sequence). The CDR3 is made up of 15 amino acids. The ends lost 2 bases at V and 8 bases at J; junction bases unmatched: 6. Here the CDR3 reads CASSIPSGRRDEQFF. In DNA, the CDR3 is TGTGCCAGTAGTATACCTAGCGGGAGAAGGGATGAGCAGTTCTTC. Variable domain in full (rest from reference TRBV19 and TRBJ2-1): DGGITQSPKYLFRKEGQNVTLSCEQNLNHDAMYWYRQDPGQGLRLIYYSQIVNDFQKGDIAEGYSVSREKKESFPLTVTSAQKNPTAFYLCASSIPSGRRDEQFFGPGTRLTVL.

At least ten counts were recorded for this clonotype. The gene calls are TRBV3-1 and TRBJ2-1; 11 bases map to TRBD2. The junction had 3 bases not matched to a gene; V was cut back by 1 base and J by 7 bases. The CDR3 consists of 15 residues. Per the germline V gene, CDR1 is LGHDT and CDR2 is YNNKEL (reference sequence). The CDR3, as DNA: TGTGCCAGCAGCCAAGCACTAGCGGGGGAGAATGAGCAGTTCTTC. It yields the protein CASSQALAGENEQFF.

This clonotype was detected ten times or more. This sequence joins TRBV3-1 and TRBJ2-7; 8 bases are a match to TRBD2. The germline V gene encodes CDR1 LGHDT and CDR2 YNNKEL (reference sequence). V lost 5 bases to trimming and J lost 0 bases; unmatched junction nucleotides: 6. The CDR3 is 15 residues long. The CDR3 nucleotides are TGTGCCAGCAGCGGGACCGGGACTAGCTCCTACGAGCAGTACTTC. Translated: CASSGTGTSSYEQYF.

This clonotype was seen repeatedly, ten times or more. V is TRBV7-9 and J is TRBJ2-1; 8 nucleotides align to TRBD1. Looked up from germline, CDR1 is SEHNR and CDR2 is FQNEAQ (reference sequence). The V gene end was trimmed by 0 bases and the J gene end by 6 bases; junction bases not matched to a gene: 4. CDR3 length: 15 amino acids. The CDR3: CASSLAWTGINEQFF. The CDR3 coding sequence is TGTGCCAGCAGCTTAGCGTGGACAGGGATCAATGAGCAGTTCTTC. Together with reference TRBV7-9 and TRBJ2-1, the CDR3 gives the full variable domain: DTGVSQNPRHKITKRGQNVTFRCDPISEHNRLYWYRQTLGQGPEFLTYFQNEAQLEKSRLLSDRFSAERPKGSFSTLEIQRTEQGDSAMYLCASSLAWTGINEQFFGPGTRLTVL.

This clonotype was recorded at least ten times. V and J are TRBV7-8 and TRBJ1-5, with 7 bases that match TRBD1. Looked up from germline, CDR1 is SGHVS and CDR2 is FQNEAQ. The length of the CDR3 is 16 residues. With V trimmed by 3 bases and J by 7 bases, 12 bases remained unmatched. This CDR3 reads CASSFLGGGAGQPQHF. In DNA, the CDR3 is TGTGCCAGCAGCTTCCTGGGAGGGGGCGCGGGACAGCCCCAGCATTTT. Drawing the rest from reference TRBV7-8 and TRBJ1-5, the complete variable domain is GAGVSQSPRYKVAKRGQDVALRCDPISGHVSLFWYQQALGQGPEFLTYFQNEAQLDKSGLPSDRFFAERPEGSVSTLKIQRTQQEDSAVYLCASSFLGGGAGQPQHFGDGTRLSIL.

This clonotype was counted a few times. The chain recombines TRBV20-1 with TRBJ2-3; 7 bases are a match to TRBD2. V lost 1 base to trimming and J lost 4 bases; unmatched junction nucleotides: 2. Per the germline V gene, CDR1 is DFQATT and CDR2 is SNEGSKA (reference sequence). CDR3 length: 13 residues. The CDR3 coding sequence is TGCAGTGCTAGAGGGGAGGGCCCAGATACGCAGTATTTT. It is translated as CSARGEGPDTQYF.

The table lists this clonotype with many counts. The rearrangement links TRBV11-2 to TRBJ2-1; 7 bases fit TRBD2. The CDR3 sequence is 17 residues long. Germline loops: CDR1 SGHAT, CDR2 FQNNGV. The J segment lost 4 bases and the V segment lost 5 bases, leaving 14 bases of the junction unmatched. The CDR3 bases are TGTGCCAGCAGCCCCACCAGGAGCGGGGCCCCATACAATGAGCAGTTCTTC. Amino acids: CASSPTRSGAPYNEQFF.

In nucleotides, the CDR3 is TGTGCCAGCAGCCAAAGAGCGGGGGCCCCCGGGGAGCTGTTTTTT. It translates to CASSQRAGAPGELFF. The chain links TRBV3-1 to TRBJ2-2; 8 bases map to TRBD2. This CDR3 is 15 amino acids long. Trimming took 2 bases from V and 6 from J; bases not matched to a gene: 5. From germline, CDR1 is LGHDT and CDR2 YNNKEL (reference sequence).

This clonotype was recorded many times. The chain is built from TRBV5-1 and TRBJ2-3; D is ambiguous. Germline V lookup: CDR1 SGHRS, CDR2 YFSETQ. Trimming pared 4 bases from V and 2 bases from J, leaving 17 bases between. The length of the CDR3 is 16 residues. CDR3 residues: CASSGRKNDLTDTQYF. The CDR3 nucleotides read TGCGCCAGCAGCGGACGGAAAAACGACCTCACAGATACGCAGTATTTT.